Each of the 13 T cell receptor beta chains below was sequenced from the same sample in a study of blood T cell repertoires in COVID-19. Measured with immunoSEQ multiplex PCR; TCRdb has only the in-frame clones, and not every one. The sample has fewer than 250,000 clones, roughly 91% seen once; the top ten hold roughly 7.1%. The specimen sequenced was PBMCs or T cells enriched from blood (not recorded which). These receptor sequences come from a man younger than 45 in a cohort exposed to, infected with or recovered from COVID-19 (not recorded which).

This chain connects TRBV27 to TRBJ2-7, with D perhaps TRBD2 (6 bases). The V end was cut by 2 bases, the J end by 3 bases, with 17 bases between. The length of the CDR3 is 16 residues. Germline V gene lookup returns CDR1 MNHEY and CDR2 SMNVEV (reference sequence). The CDR3 sequence: CASSLTPGLTNYEQYF. DNA for the CDR3: TGTGCCAGCAGTTTAACTCCGGGACTCACGAACTACGAGCAGTACTTC.

This chain uses TRBV27 with TRBJ2-3; possible D gene TRBD2, 5 bases. The CDR3 runs 16 residues. Germline V gives CDR1 MNHEY, CDR2 SMNVEV (reference sequence). V was shortened by 3 bases and J by 4 bases, with 17 bases between the two germline ends. CDR3 nucleotide sequence: TGTGCCAGCAGTTTTACTATGGGAGCCCTCCCAGATACGCAGTATTTT. This sequence encodes CASSFTMGALPDTQYF.

This clone was seen a single time. The chain uses TRBV28 and TRBJ2-7, with a tentative D call TRBD2 (5 bases). Trimming cost V 6 bases and J 0 bases, with 15 bases left between them. CDR1 and CDR2 (germline): MDHEN, SYDVKM. This CDR3 has 15 amino acids. CDR3 nucleotides: TGTGCCAGCAGGCCCCCCCGTGGACTCTCCTACGAGCAGTACTTC. As protein: CASRPPRGLSYEQYF.

V gene TRBV11-3 combines with J gene TRBJ1-1; 12 bases are a match to TRBD1. V trimming: 8 bases; J trimming: 6 bases; junction bases outside the gene matches: 4. Germline values: CDR1 SGHNT, CDR2 YENEEA. The CDR3 loop spans 13 amino acids. The CDR3 DNA reads as TGTGCCAGCCGGGGACAGGGGGCCCCTGAAGCTTTCTTT. Protein: CASRGQGAPEAFF.

V and J are TRBV27 and TRBJ2-7; D unresolved. Per the germline V gene, CDR1 is MNHEY and CDR2 is SMNVEV (reference sequence). The CDR3 covers 17 residues. V was cut by 2 bases and J by 1 base, with 18 bases left in between. CDR3 DNA: TGTGCCAGCAGTTTAAATTTTGAACAGACACTTTCCTACGAGCAGTACTTC. This encodes CASSLNFEQTLSYEQYF.

The chain is built from TRBV3-1 (or the pseudogene TRBV3-2) and TRBJ2-1; D is unresolved. CDR3 length: 11 amino acids. Trimming left V 4 bases short and J 5 bases short, with 3 bases between. CDR1 and CDR2 (germline): LGHDT, YNNKEL (reference sequence). Written as DNA, the CDR3 is TGTGCCAGCAGCCTTAACAATGAGCAGTTCTTC. This codes for CASSLNNEQFF.

The CDR3 sequence: CASSPGTGLFVGETQYF. The CDR3 nucleotides are TGTGCCAGCTCCCCGGGGACAGGGCTTTTTGTAGGAGAGACCCAGTACTTC. V is TRBV3-1 (or the pseudogene TRBV3-2) and J is TRBJ2-5, with 9 bases matching TRBD1. The CDR3 loop spans 17 amino acids. Trimming took 8 bases from V and 4 from J; bases not matched to a gene: 17. The germline V gene encodes CDR1 LGHDT and CDR2 YNNKEL (reference sequence).

The chain links TRBV11-2 to TRBJ2-7, with a tentative D call TRBD1 (6 bases). Trimming removed 5 bases from V and 3 bases from J, with 14 bases in between. The CDR3 runs to 14 residues. CDR1 is SGHAT, CDR2 FQNNGV, per germline. This CDR3 reads CASSRGHFGYEQYF. The DNA of the CDR3 is TGTGCCAGCAGCCGGGGACACTTCGGCTACGAGCAGTACTTC.

The chain uses TRBV25-1 and TRBJ2-7; 10 bases match TRBD2. The germline V gene encodes CDR1 MGHDK and CDR2 SYGVNS. Unmatched junction bases numbered 7, after V lost 2 bases and J lost 6 bases. The CDR3 spans 15 residues. The CDR3 coding sequence is TGTGCCAGCAGTGAAATAGGTCTAGCGGGAGTCGAGCAGTACTTC. Protein: CASSEIGLAGVEQYF.

The table lists this clone with a count of one. This chain uses TRBV27 with TRBJ2-7; TRBD1 matches at 12 bases. Trimming at V came to 3 bases and at J to 5 bases, leaving 5 bases not matched to a gene. The germline gives CDR1 MNHEY, CDR2 SMNVEV (reference sequence). The CDR3 extends over 15 amino acids. The CDR3 spells CASSFAGTGGHEQYF. DNA for the CDR3: TGTGCCAGCAGTTTTGCCGGGACAGGGGGCCACGAGCAGTACTTC.

The chain is built from TRBV28 and TRBJ2-1, with TRBD2 identical over 9 bases. With V trimmed by 3 bases and J by 5 bases, 5 bases remained unmatched. CDR3 length: 15 amino acids. Germline CDR1 MDHEN, CDR2 SYDVKM. The CDR3 sequence is CASSLRLAGDNEQFF. As DNA, the CDR3 is TGTGCCAGCAGTTTGAGGTTAGCGGGGGACAATGAGCAGTTCTTC.

The rearrangement links TRBV28 to TRBJ1-5; 7 bases agree with TRBD1. The length of the CDR3 is 13 residues. Trimming cost V 8 bases and J 2 bases; bases outside gene matches: 3. CDR1 is MDHEN, CDR2 SYDVKM, per germline. The CDR3 DNA follows: TGTGCCAGCGTTGGACAGGGCAATCAGCCCCAGCATTTT. It encodes CASVGQGNQPQHF. Full variable domain (remainder filled in from reference TRBV28 and TRBJ1-5): DVKVTQSSRYLVKRTGEKVFLECVQDMDHENMFWYRQDPGLGLRLIYFSYDVKMKEKGDIPEGYSVSREKKERFSLILESASTNQTSMYLCASVGQGNQPQHFGDGTRLSIL.

The rearrangement joins TRBV19 to TRBJ1-5; 9 nucleotides align to TRBD1. The CDR3 totals 15 residues. CDR1 LNHDA and CDR2 SQIVND come from the germline V gene (reference sequence). V shed 5 bases, J shed 2 bases, and the junction held 4 bases outside the gene matches. CDR3 region: CASSGDRVGNQPQHF. Written as DNA, the CDR3 is TGTGCCAGTAGTGGGGACAGGGTGGGCAATCAGCCCCAGCATTTT. Based on the CDR3 plus reference TRBV19 and TRBJ1-5, the full variable domain is DGGITQSPKYLFRKEGQNVTLSCEQNLNHDAMYWYRQDPGQGLRLIYYSQIVNDFQKGDIAEGYSVSREKKESFPLTVTSAQKNPTAFYLCASSGDRVGNQPQHFGDGTRLSIL.